This T cell receptor (beta chain) is from a study of cytomegalovirus exposure and HLA in healthy donors. Study-level findings and limits: CMV serostatus was the only recorded immune exposure for donors. The study put 160 or so TCR beta chains on its list as cytomegalovirus-associated. Testing in vitro showed a few CMV-associated chains specific for CMV antigens.

Comments on this clone: Its antigen is unknown.

The PCR ran on 60 Vbeta and 13 Jbeta primers. Sequencing used immunoSEQ multiplex PCR; TCRdb keeps in-frame clones, though not all of them. Of roughly 200,000 clones in the sample, 70% to 80% were seen once. Donors counted as nominally healthy when sampled, yet unrecorded immune exposures were likely. The V gene end was trimmed by 9 bases and the J gene end by 2 bases; junction bases not matched to a gene: 10. The CDR3 loop spans 16 amino acids. Per the germline V gene, CDR1 is LNHDA and CDR2 is SQIVND (reference sequence). The rearrangement joins TRBV19 to TRBJ2-3, with 11 bases fitting TRBD2. Input material: PBMCs. This sequence originates from a man in his 60s in good health and CMV-seronegative. The CDR3 loop is CARSGSSGRTTDTQYF. Written as DNA, the CDR3 is TGTGCCAGGTCCGGGTCTAGCGGGAGGACCACAGATACGCAGTATTTT.